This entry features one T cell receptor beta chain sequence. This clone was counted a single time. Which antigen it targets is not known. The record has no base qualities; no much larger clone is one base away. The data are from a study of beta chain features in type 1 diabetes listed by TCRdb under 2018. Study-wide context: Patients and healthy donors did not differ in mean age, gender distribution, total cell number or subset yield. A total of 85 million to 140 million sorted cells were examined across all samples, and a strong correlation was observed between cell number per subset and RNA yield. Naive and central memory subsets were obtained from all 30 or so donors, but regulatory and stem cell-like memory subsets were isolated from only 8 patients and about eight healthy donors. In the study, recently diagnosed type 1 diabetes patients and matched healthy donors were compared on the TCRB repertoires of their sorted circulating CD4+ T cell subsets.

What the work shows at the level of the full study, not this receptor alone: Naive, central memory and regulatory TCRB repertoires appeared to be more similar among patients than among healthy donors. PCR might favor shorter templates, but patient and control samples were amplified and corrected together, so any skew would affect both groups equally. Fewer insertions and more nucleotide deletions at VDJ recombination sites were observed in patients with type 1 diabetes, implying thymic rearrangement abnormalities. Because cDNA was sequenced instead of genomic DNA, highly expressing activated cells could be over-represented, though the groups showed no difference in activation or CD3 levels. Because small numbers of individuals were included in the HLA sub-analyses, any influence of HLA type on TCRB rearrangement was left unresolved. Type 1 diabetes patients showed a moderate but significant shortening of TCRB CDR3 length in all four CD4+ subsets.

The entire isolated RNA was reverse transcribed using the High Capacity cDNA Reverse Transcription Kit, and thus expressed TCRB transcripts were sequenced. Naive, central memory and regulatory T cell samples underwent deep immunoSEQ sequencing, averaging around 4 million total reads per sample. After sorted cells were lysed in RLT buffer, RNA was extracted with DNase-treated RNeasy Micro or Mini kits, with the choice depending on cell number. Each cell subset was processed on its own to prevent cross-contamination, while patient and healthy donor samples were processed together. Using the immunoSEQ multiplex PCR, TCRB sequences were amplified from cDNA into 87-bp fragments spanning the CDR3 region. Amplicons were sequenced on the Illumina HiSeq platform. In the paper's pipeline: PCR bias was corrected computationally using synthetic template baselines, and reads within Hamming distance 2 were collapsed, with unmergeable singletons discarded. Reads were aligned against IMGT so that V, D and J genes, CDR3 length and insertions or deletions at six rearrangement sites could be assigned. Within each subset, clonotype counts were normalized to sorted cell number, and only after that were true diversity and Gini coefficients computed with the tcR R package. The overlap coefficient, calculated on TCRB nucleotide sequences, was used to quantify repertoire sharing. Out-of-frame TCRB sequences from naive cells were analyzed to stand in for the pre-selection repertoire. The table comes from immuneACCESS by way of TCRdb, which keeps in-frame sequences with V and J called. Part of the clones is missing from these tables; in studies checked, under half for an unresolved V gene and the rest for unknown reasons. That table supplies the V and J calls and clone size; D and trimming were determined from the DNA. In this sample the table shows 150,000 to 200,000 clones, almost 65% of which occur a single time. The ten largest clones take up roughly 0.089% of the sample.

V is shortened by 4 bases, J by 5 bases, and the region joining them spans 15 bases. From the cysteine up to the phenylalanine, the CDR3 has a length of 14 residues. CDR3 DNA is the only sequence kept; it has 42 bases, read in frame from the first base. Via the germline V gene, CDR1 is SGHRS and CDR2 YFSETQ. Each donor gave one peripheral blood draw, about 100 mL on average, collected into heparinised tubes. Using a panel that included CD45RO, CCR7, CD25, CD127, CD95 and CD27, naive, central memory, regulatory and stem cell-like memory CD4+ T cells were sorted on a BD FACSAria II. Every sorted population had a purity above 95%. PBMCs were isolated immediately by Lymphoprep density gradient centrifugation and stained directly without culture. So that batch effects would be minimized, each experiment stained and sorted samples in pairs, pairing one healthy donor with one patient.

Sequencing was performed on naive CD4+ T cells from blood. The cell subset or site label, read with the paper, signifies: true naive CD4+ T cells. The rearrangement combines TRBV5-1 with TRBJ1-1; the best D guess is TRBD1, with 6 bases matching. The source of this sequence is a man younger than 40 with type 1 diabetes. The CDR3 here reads CASSGMDRWTEAFF. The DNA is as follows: TGCGCCAGCAGCGGAATGGACAGATGGACTGAAGCTTTCTTT.